This TCR beta chain was captured by sequencing in a study of control samples from healthy donors and cancer patients. TCRdb's table, derived via immunoSEQ multiplex PCR, lists solely in-frame clones and lacks some. The data contain about 180,000 clones, around 90% of them singletons. The CDR3 covers 15 residues. Germline lookup yields CDR1 MDHEN and CDR2 SYDVKM. V lost 7 bases and J 4 bases, leaving 18 bases between the germline ends. This receptor was obtained from a woman between 50 and 59 years old in good health. Sequencing was performed on blood. The chain uses TRBV28 and TRBJ2-3; weak D call: TRBD1 (5 bases). CDR3 loop: CASTPGPRGPDTQYF. The CDR3 DNA is TGTGCCAGCACCCCGGGCCCTAGGGGCCCAGATACGCAGTATTTT.